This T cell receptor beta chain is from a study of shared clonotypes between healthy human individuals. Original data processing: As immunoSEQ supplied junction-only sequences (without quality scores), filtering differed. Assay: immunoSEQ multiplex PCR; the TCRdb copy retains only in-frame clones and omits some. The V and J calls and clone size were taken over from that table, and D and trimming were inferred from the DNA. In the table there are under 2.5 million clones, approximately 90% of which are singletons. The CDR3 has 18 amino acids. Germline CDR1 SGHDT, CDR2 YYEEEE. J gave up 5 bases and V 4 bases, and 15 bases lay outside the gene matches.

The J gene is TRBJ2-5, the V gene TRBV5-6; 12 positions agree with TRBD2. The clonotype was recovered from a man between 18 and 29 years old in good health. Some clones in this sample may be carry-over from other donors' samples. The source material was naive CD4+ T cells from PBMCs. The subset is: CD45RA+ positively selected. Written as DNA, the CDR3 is TGTGCCAGCAGCGTCTTACTAGCGGGAGGAGTAAAAAGCGAGACCCAGTACTTC. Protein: CASSVLLAGGVKSETQYF.